These 29 T cell receptor beta chains share one sample of origin, sequenced in a study of early stage breast cancer tumors. TCRdb's copy holds only in-frame clones and misses some; the assay was immunoSEQ multiplex PCR. The table lists 14,000 or so clones, around three quarters of them singletons. Sequenced material: normal breast tissue next to the tumor. These receptors were taken from a person aged 50-59 years with breast cancer.

In nucleotides, the CDR3 is TGTGCCAGCAGTTTAATTTTTCGATCAGGGCGGGACACTGAAGCTTTCTTT. Protein sequence: CASSLIFRSGRDTEAFF. The genes are TRBV27 and TRBJ1-1; tentative D call: TRBD1 (5 bases). The CDR3 is 17 amino acids. V lost 2 bases and J 3 bases, leaving 19 bases between the germline ends. The V gene's germline CDR1 is MNHEY and CDR2 SMNVEV (reference sequence).

V is TRBV30 and J is TRBJ1-2, with 12 bases lining up with TRBD1. The CDR3 runs 17 residues. Germline V CDR1 and CDR2: GTSNPN, SVGIG (reference sequence). Germline trimming cut 3 bases from V and 4 bases from J; bases unmatched to any gene: 12. CDR3 coding DNA: TGTGCCTGGAGGGGACAGGGGGCGCCGACCAACTTCTATGGCTACACCTTC. This encodes CAWRGQGAPTNFYGYTF.

V and J are TRBV13 and TRBJ2-7; 10 bases fit TRBD1. Germline V lookup: CDR1 PRHDT, CDR2 FYEKMQ (reference sequence). Losses at the gene ends were 5 bases for V and 3 bases for J; bases not matched to a gene: 4. The CDR3 sequence is 14 residues long. The CDR3 region is CASSETGGGYEQYF. CDR3 DNA sequence: TGTGCCAGCAGCGAGACAGGGGGCGGCTACGAGCAGTACTTC.

V gene TRBV29-1 combines with J gene TRBJ1-2, with D maybe TRBD1 (6 bases). This CDR3 is built from 12 residues. Germline CDR1 is SQVTM and CDR2 is ANQGSEA. V was clipped by 6 bases and J by 6 bases, with 14 bases between them. The CDR3 loop reads CSVMEGGDGYTF. The CDR3 nucleotides read TGCAGCGTCATGGAGGGGGGGGATGGCTACACCTTC.

This sequence joins TRBV7-2 and TRBJ1-1; TRBD1 aligns across 8 bases. V shed 5 bases and J 1 base; nucleotides not matched to a gene: 6. The CDR3 length is 15 residues. Germline values: CDR1 SGHTA, CDR2 FQGNSA. CDR3 nucleotides: TGTGCCAGCAGCAAACCGGACAGGGAGAACACTGAAGCTTTCTTT. Protein sequence: CASSKPDRENTEAFF.

The chain joins TRBV18 to TRBJ1-2; D uncertain. CDR3 length equals 14 residues. Trimming shortened V by 3 bases and J by 2 bases, and 10 bases separated the two germline ends. Germline CDR1 reads KGHSH; CDR2 reads LQKENI. In nucleotides, the CDR3 is TGTGCCAGCTCACCGGGAGGAGGGAACTATGGCTACACCTTC. It specifies CASSPGGGNYGYTF.

V usage is TRBV19 and J usage is TRBJ2-7; TRBD2 matches 8 bases. The CDR3 consists of 15 residues. V lost 3 bases and J lost 0; bases outside the gene matches: 4. Germline assignment: CDR1 LNHDA and CDR2 SQIVND (reference sequence). The DNA for the CDR3 is TGTGCCAGTAGTATGGCGGGGGGTAGCTCCTACGAGCAGTACTTC. Translating it yields CASSMAGGSSYEQYF.

The gene calls are TRBV28 and TRBJ2-3, with 12 bases aligning to TRBD2. The CDR3 loop spans 17 amino acids. Unmatched junction bases numbered 16, after V lost 6 bases and J lost 9 bases. From germline, CDR1 is MDHEN and CDR2 SYDVKM. CDR3 nucleotides: TGTGCCAGCAGCCCCTCCCTAGCGGGGGGGCCAAGAGGAACGCAGTATTTT. Its translation: CASSPSLAGGPRGTQYF.

J is TRBJ1-2 and V is TRBV30; D gene ambiguous. Trimming removed 0 bases at V and 8 bases at J, with 13 bases between. From germline, CDR1 is GTSNPN and CDR2 SVGIG (reference sequence). This CDR3 has 13 residues. CDR3 nucleotide sequence: TGTGCCTGGAGTGTACGGTCAGAGATAGGCTACACCTTC. Translated: CAWSVRSEIGYTF.

CDR3 DNA sequence: TGTGCCAGCAGCTTAGCGGGGGTCTCCTACAATGAGCAGTTCTTC. This encodes CASSLAGVSYNEQFF. The chain uses TRBV7-2 and TRBJ2-1, with D possibly called TRBD1 or TRBD2 (5 bases each). Between the trimmed V and J ends, which lost 0 bases and 0 bases, there was a span of 6 bases. Germline assignment: CDR1 SGHTA and CDR2 FQGNSA. The CDR3 has 15 residues.

The chain carries TRBV19 and TRBJ2-5; 9 bases match TRBD2. This CDR3 region has 15 residues. V shed 3 bases, J shed 5 bases, and the junction held 7 bases outside the gene matches. Germline V gene sequence: CDR1 LNHDA, CDR2 SQIVND (reference sequence). CDR3 DNA sequence: TGTGCCAGTAGTATCGGGCTAGCGGGGTCGGAGACCCAGTACTTC. Its protein product is CASSIGLAGSETQYF.

The chain uses TRBV19 and TRBJ2-1; D gene ambiguous. V shed 11 bases and J shed 0 bases, with 14 bases lying between them. The CDR3 length is 14 residues. Germline CDR1 LNHDA, CDR2 SQIVND (reference sequence). The CDR3 reads CACSTSHSYNEQFF. The CDR3 DNA is TGTGCCTGTTCCACGAGCCACTCCTACAATGAGCAGTTCTTC. Full variable domain (missing parts from reference TRBV19 and TRBJ2-1): DGGITQSPKYLFRKEGQNVTLSCEQNLNHDAMYWYRQDPGQGLRLIYYSQIVNDFQKGDIAEGYSVSREKKESFPLTVTSAQKNPTAFYLCACSTSHSYNEQFFGPGTRLTVL.

Details on this clone: Germline and junction disagree at one end, which may indicate a read error. The gene calls are TRBV7-7 and TRBJ2-2; TRBD1 matches 7 bases. Germline-derived CDR1 and CDR2 are SSHAT and FNYEAQ (reference sequence). The CDR3 runs to 15 residues. CDR3 nucleotides: TGTGCTAGCAGCCCTGGACAGGTGAACACCGGGGAGCTGTTTTTT. It codes for CASSPGQVNTGELFF.

The rearrangement links TRBV27 to TRBJ2-1, with TRBD2 matching 8 bases. The J segment lost 2 bases and the V segment lost 3 bases, leaving 3 bases of the junction unmatched. This CDR3 has 15 residues. Germline V gives CDR1 MNHEY, CDR2 SMNVEV (reference sequence). CDR3 sequence (DNA): TGTGCCAGCAGTTTCCTAGCGGGTGCCTACAATGAGCAGTTCTTC. Translating it yields CASSFLAGAYNEQFF.

V usage is TRBV19 and J usage is TRBJ2-4; tentatively, D is TRBD1 or TRBD2 (5 bases each). CDR3 length: 16 amino acids. V lost 0 bases and J lost 2, with 11 bases in between. CDR1 and CDR2 from the germline V gene are LNHDA and SQIVND (reference sequence). CDR3 nucleotide sequence: TGTGCCAGTAGTATAGAAGGGAGACAGTCCAAAAACATTCAGTACTTC. It yields the protein CASSIEGRQSKNIQYF.

The chain has TRBV2 and TRBJ2-5, with TRBD2 matching over 8 bases. Germline CDR1 SNHLY, CDR2 FYNNEI. The V segment lost 7 bases and the J segment 11 bases; nucleotides outside the gene matches: 12. The length of the CDR3 is 13 residues. The CDR3 DNA reads as TGTGCCAGCATTGGTACTAGCGGCTTCGGGCAGTACTTC. Translating it yields CASIGTSGFGQYF.

V and J are TRBV25-1 and TRBJ2-1; D is perhaps TRBD2 (6 bases). Germline V gene data show CDR1 as MGHDK and CDR2 as SYGVNS. The CDR3 length is 15 residues. Trimming shortened V by 4 bases and J by 4 bases, and 14 bases separated the two germline ends. CDR3 sequence (DNA): TGTGCCAGCAGTGGGTGGACTACATCTTACAATGAGCAGTTCTTC. This codes for CASSGWTTSYNEQFF.

The chain employs TRBV4-3 and TRBJ2-1, with TRBD2 matching 11 bases. The V segment lost 0 bases and the J segment 6 bases; nucleotides outside the gene matches: 16. Germline CDR1 is LGHNA and CDR2 is YSLEER. This CDR3 has 20 residues. CDR3 residues: CASSQDVSVAGGPISNEQFF. The DNA for the CDR3 is TGCGCCAGCAGCCAAGATGTTAGTGTAGCGGGAGGGCCGATAAGCAATGAGCAGTTCTTC.

The V call is TRBV7-9, the J call TRBJ2-5; 8 nucleotides line up with TRBD1. In germline, CDR1 is SEHNR, CDR2 FQNEAQ (reference sequence). Trimming cost V 0 bases and J 6 bases; bases outside gene matches: 6. This CDR3 comprises 15 residues. In nucleotides, the CDR3 is TGTGCCAGCAGCTTAGCCGGGCAGGGGGCTCAGACCCAGTACTTC. This sequence encodes CASSLAGQGAQTQYF.

The chain is built from TRBV9 and TRBJ2-3; 8 bases match TRBD2. The junction had 9 bases not matched to a gene; V was cut back by 3 bases and J by 3 bases. The length of the CDR3 is 16 residues. Germline V gene lookup returns CDR1 SGDLS and CDR2 YYNGEE. In nucleotides, the CDR3 is TGTGCCAGCAGCGGCGCAGGACTAGCCGGTACAGATACGCAGTATTTT. This sequence encodes CASSGAGLAGTDTQYF.

As DNA, the CDR3 is TGTGCCAGCAGCCCGACTAGCTCGAACTCCTACGAGCAGTACTTC. This encodes CASSPTSSNSYEQYF. This chain links TRBV5-4 with TRBJ2-7, with 7 bases fitting TRBD2. Germline trimming cut 4 bases from V and 0 bases from J; bases unmatched to any gene: 7. Germline CDR1 is SGHNT and CDR2 is YYREEE (reference sequence). This CDR3 is 15 amino acids long. The full variable domain, rest sourced from reference TRBV5-4 and TRBJ2-7, is ETGVTQSPTHLIKTRGQQVTLRCSSQSGHNTVSWYQQALGQGPQFIFQYYREEENGRGNFPPRFSGLQFPNYSSELNVNALELDDSALYLCASSPTSSNSYEQYFGPGTRLTVT.

The chain has TRBV10-1 and TRBJ2-6; D is unclear. The CDR3 loop spans 17 amino acids. Germline V gene data show CDR1 as WNHNN and CDR2 as SYGVQD (reference sequence). V was shortened by 4 bases and J by 0 bases, with 13 bases between the two germline ends. In DNA form, the CDR3 reads TGCGCCAGCAGTGGAGGCAGGCTAAGCTCTGGGGCCAACGTCCTGACTTTC. Protein sequence: CASSGGRLSSGANVLTF.

This clone occurred a few times. The genes are TRBV10-2 and TRBJ1-1; D may be TRBD1 (5 bases). Germline loops: CDR1 WSHSY, CDR2 SAAADI. This CDR3 has 13 residues. Trimming took off 4 bases at V and 1 base at J, with 7 bases between the two ends. CDR3 bases: TGCGCCAGCAGTGGCCAGGGGAACACTGAAGCTTTCTTT. Translated: CASSGQGNTEAFF.

CDR3 sequence reads: CATSREPGLAKNIQYF. In nucleotides, the CDR3 is TGTGCCACCAGCAGAGAACCAGGACTGGCCAAAAACATTCAGTACTTC. The chain combines TRBV15 with TRBJ2-4, with TRBD2 as a possible D gene (5 bases). Per germline, CDR1 LNHNV and CDR2 YYDKDF (reference sequence). Trimming removed 0 bases from V and 1 base from J, with 10 bases in between. The CDR3 sequence is 16 residues long.

The V call is TRBV5-1, the J call TRBJ2-5, with a tentative D call TRBD2 (5 bases). The CDR3 spans 15 residues. Deletions cut 4 bases from V and 5 bases from J, with 18 bases between. The germline CDR1 and CDR2 sequences are SGHRS and YFSETQ. CDR3 sequence (DNA): TGCGCCAGCAGCCGAAATTCGGGGTTAACGGAGACCCAGTACTTC. Amino acid sequence: CASSRNSGLTETQYF.

The gene calls are TRBV6-6 and TRBJ1-1; 9 bases map to TRBD1. The ends lost 5 bases at V and 0 bases at J; junction bases unmatched: 7. Germline values: CDR1 MNHNY, CDR2 SVGAGI (reference sequence). This CDR3 is built from 16 residues. The CDR3 loop is CASSPRQGVMNTEAFF. CDR3 nucleotides: TGTGCCAGCAGTCCCCGACAGGGGGTGATGAACACTGAAGCTTTCTTT.

The rearrangement joins TRBV6-4 to TRBJ2-3; D might be TRBD1 (5 bases). Trimming pared 9 bases from V and 10 bases from J, leaving 20 bases between. Looked up from germline, CDR1 is MRHNA and CDR2 is SNTAGT. There are 13 residues in the CDR3. The chain's CDR3 is CARPSFQGQAQYF. As DNA, the CDR3 is TGTGCCAGACCATCCTTCCAGGGTCAGGCGCAGTATTTT.

The DNA of the CDR3 is TGCGCCAGCAGTGAGGGGACAGAAAAAAACATTCAGTACTTC. This codes for CASSEGTEKNIQYF. The rearrangement links TRBV10-2 to TRBJ2-4; TRBD1 matches at 7 bases. Trimming removed 2 bases from V and 4 bases from J; junction bases left unmatched: 2. This CDR3 has 14 residues. From germline, CDR1 is WSHSY and CDR2 SAAADI.

This clone appeared a single time. The rearrangement uses TRBV4-3 and TRBJ2-3; D is unresolved. V was pared by 0 bases and J by 1 base, with 8 bases between. In germline, CDR1 is LGHNA, CDR2 YSLEER. The CDR3 is 15 amino acids. The CDR3 loop is CASSQDPEGTDTQYF. CDR3 coding DNA: TGCGCCAGCAGCCAAGATCCGGAAGGCACAGATACGCAGTATTTT.